A selection of T cell receptor beta chains follows, all from one sample in a study of early T cells in non-severe SARS-CoV-2 infection. Via MiXCR, TCRdb re-called the 5' RACE reads, giving one row per CDR3 protein. The table shows tens of thousands of distinct CDR3 sequences, with around an eighth occurring only once. The specimen was whole blood. These receptors came from an adult who was a healthcare worker with PCR-confirmed SARS-CoV-2 infection or an uninfected control (not recorded which). Both conserved end residues are part of each CDR3. A D gene is named only where the DNA matches it firmly. Clone size is shown for a subset of rows, as once, few, many or a class of expanded clone.

CDR3 protein: CSARLGAGSYEQYF; CDR3 DNA: TGCAGTGCTAGACTGGGGGCAGGGTCCTACGAGCAGTACTTC; J gene: TRBJ2-7; D gene: NA; CDR3 length: 14; V gene: TRBV20-1; clone size: many
CDR3 protein: CASSPGGGRGTEAFF; CDR3 DNA: TGTGCCAGCAGCCCCGGGGGGGGGCGCGGCACTGAAGCTTTCTTT; J gene: TRBJ1-1; D gene: NA; CDR3 length: 15; V gene: TRBV7-2; clone size: many
CDR3 protein: CAISQTNQGSPLHF; CDR3 DNA: TGTGCCATCAGCCAGACCAACCAGGGATCACCCCTCCACTTT; J gene: TRBJ1-6; D gene: NA; CDR3 length: 14; V gene: TRBV12-3/TRBV12-4; clone size: many
CDR3 protein: CASSLSAGRETQYF; CDR3 DNA: TGCGCCAGCAGCTTATCGGCAGGGAGGGAGACCCAGTACTTC; J gene: TRBJ2-5; D gene: NA; CDR3 length: 14; V gene: TRBV5-1; clone size: NA
CDR3 protein: CASSLFPDGVQYF; CDR3 DNA: TGTGCCAGCAGTTTATTCCCGGACGGGGTGCAGTACTTC; J gene: TRBJ2-7; D gene: NA; CDR3 length: 13; V gene: TRBV27; clone size: many
CDR3 protein: CASSKSSGANVLTF; CDR3 DNA: TGTGCCAGCAGCAAAAGCTCTGGGGCCAACGTCCTGACTTTC; J gene: TRBJ2-6; D gene: NA; CDR3 length: 14; V gene: TRBV9; clone size: NA
CDR3 protein: CSARGGGIGEKLFF; CDR3 DNA: TGCAGTGCTAGGGGCGGTGGCATAGGGGAAAAACTGTTTTTT; J gene: TRBJ1-4; D gene: NA; CDR3 length: 14; V gene: TRBV20-1; clone size: many
CDR3 protein: CASSSIGSSGGNGYTF; CDR3 DNA: TGTGCCAGCAGTTCCATCGGTTCTTCAGGGGGCAATGGCTACACCTTC; J gene: TRBJ1-2; D gene: TRBD1; CDR3 length: 16; V gene: TRBV27; clone size: many
CDR3 protein: CSARGRTGPKNIQYF; CDR3 DNA: TGCAGTGCTAGAGGGAGGACAGGGCCCAAAAACATTCAGTACTTC; J gene: TRBJ2-4; D gene: TRBD1; CDR3 length: 15; V gene: TRBV20-1; clone size: many
CDR3 protein: CASSLGIAGGQLSEQYF; CDR3 DNA: TGTGCCAGCAGTTTGGGAATAGCGGGGGGGCAGTTAAGCGAGCAGTACTTC; J gene: TRBJ2-7; D gene: TRBD2; CDR3 length: 17; V gene: TRBV27; clone size: many
CDR3 protein: CASNDWDTYEQYF; CDR3 DNA: TGTGCCAGCAACGATTGGGACACCTACGAGCAGTACTTC; J gene: TRBJ2-7; D gene: NA; CDR3 length: 13; V gene: TRBV6-1; clone size: NA
CDR3 protein: CASSFGNTRDTQYF; CDR3 DNA: TGCGCCAGCAGCTTCGGGAATACGCGAGATACGCAGTATTTT; J gene: TRBJ2-3; D gene: NA; CDR3 length: 14; V gene: TRBV5-1; clone size: many
CDR3 protein: CASSLPEGELFF; CDR3 DNA: TGTGCCAGCAGCTTACCTGAGGGGGAGCTGTTTTTT; J gene: TRBJ2-2; D gene: NA; CDR3 length: 12; V gene: TRBV7-2; clone size: many
CDR3 protein: CASSLPGPSYEQYF; CDR3 DNA: TGTGCCAGCAGCCTCCCAGGGCCCTCCTACGAGCAGTACTTC; J gene: TRBJ2-7; D gene: NA; CDR3 length: 14; V gene: TRBV7-9; clone size: many
CDR3 protein: CASSADSATNYGYTF; CDR3 DNA: TGCGCCAGCAGTGCGGACAGTGCGACTAACTATGGCTACACCTTC; J gene: TRBJ1-2; D gene: NA; CDR3 length: 15; V gene: TRBV10-2; clone size: many
CDR3 protein: CASSFLGSGRLSDTQYF; CDR3 DNA: TGTGCCAGCAGCTTTTTGGGTAGCGGGAGATTGTCAGATACGCAGTATTTT; J gene: TRBJ2-3; D gene: TRBD2; CDR3 length: 17; V gene: TRBV11-2; clone size: NA
CDR3 protein: CASSARDRAGAEAFF; CDR3 DNA: TGTGCCAGCAGCGCTCGGGACAGGGCGGGGGCTGAAGCTTTCTTT; J gene: TRBJ1-1; D gene: TRBD1; CDR3 length: 15; V gene: TRBV11-2; clone size: NA
CDR3 protein: CSARQGASTDTQYF; CDR3 DNA: TGCAGTGCGAGACAGGGCGCTAGCACAGATACGCAGTATTTT; J gene: TRBJ2-3; D gene: TRBD1; CDR3 length: 14; V gene: TRBV20-1; clone size: many
CDR3 protein: CASSLGQAISYEQYF; CDR3 DNA: TGTGCCAGCAGCTTGGGACAGGCTATCTCCTACGAGCAGTACTTC; J gene: TRBJ2-7; D gene: TRBD1; CDR3 length: 15; V gene: TRBV7-2; clone size: many
CDR3 protein: CASSLLHRGQEEAFF; CDR3 DNA: TGTGCCAGCAGTTTGCTTCACAGGGGGCAAGAAGAAGCTTTCTTT; J gene: TRBJ1-1; D gene: TRBD1; CDR3 length: 15; V gene: TRBV12-3/TRBV12-4; clone size: many
CDR3 protein: CASSFGTGFKSSGANVLTF; CDR3 DNA: TGTGCCAGCAGTTTTGGGACAGGGTTTAAATCGTCTGGGGCCAACGTCCTGACTTTC; J gene: TRBJ2-6; D gene: TRBD1; CDR3 length: 19; V gene: TRBV28; clone size: NA